A single sample gave rise to the 24 T cell receptor beta chains below, sequenced in a study of T cells in Graves' hyperthyroidism and ophthalmopathy. Amplified TCR beta CDR3 regions derived from RNA transcripts. The HTBI primer set drove a first-round RT-PCR of the TCR CDR3. TCRdb recomputed calls from the multiplex PCR reads with MiXCR, one row per CDR3 protein. The sample shows roughly 420,000 distinct CDR3 sequences, about a sixth of them seen only once. The specimen sequenced was blood. Source of these receptors: a woman younger than 35 with Graves' hyperthyroidism.

This clonotype showed up many times. This sequence joins TRBV6-1 and TRBJ2-2; TRBD2 matches at 8 bases. In germline, CDR1 is MNHNS, CDR2 SASEGT. The CDR3 contains 13 residues. The V gene end was trimmed by 6 bases and the J gene end by 7 bases; junction bases not matched to a gene: 4. CDR3 amino acids: CASRVAGGGELFF. As DNA, the CDR3 is TGTGCCAGCAGGGTCGCGGGGGGCGGGGAGCTGTTTTTT.

In this sample, this clonotype turned up many times. V gene TRBV12-5 combines with J gene TRBJ2-3; no firm D call. CDR1 LGHNT and CDR2 FRNRAP come from the germline V gene. V was shortened by 2 bases and J by 0 bases, with 9 bases between the two germline ends. The length of the CDR3 is 15 residues. In nucleotides, the CDR3 is TGTGCTAGTGGTTTGTGGGGTGCTAGCACAGATACGCAGTATTTT. This gives the protein CASGLWGASTDTQYF. Using reference TRBV12-5 and TRBJ2-3 for the parts outside the CDR3, the full variable domain is DARVTQTPRHKVTEMGQEVTMRCQPILGHNTVFWYRQTMMQGLELLAYFRNRAPLDDSGMPKDRFSAEMPDATLATLKIQPSEPRDSAVYFCASGLWGASTDTQYFGPGTRLTVL.

The table lists this clonotype with many counts. The J gene is TRBJ2-2, the V gene TRBV5-6; 10 positions match TRBD1. The CDR3 covers 17 residues. The germline gives CDR1 SGHDT, CDR2 YYEEEE. Unmatched junction bases numbered 8, after V lost 4 bases and J lost 2 bases. The CDR3 is CASSPLWDRGNTGELFF. CDR3 bases: TGTGCCAGCAGCCCCCTCTGGGACAGGGGAAACACCGGGGAGCTGTTTTTT.

The V and J genes are TRBV7-8 and TRBJ2-7, with D maybe TRBD1 (6 bases). CDR1 SGHVS and CDR2 FQNEAQ come from the germline V gene. V was shortened by 0 bases and J by 2 bases, with 11 bases between the two germline ends. CDR3 size: 15 residues. This CDR3 reads CASSLADRRTYEQYF. The CDR3 region has the DNA TGTGCCAGCAGCTTAGCAGACAGGCGTACCTACGAGCAGTACTTC.

This clonotype has a count of ten or more. This chain uses TRBV2 with TRBJ2-2; possibly TRBD2 for D (6 bases). V gave up 6 bases and J gave up 4 bases, with 12 bases separating them. CDR1 and CDR2 from the germline V gene are SNHLY and FYNNEI. The CDR3 consists of 14 residues. The DNA of the CDR3 is TGTGCCAGCAGCGGTGGGACTCCCACCGGGGAGCTGTTTTTT. Translating gives CASSGGTPTGELFF.

The chain uses TRBV20-1 and TRBJ2-3, with 9 positions matching TRBD1. V trimming: 0 bases; J trimming: 2 bases; junction bases outside the gene matches: 9. This CDR3 is 17 amino acids long. The V gene's germline CDR1 is DFQATT and CDR2 SNEGSKA (reference sequence). This chain's CDR3 is CSARDPYDRGYTDTQYF. The CDR3 DNA is TGCAGTGCTAGAGATCCCTATGACAGGGGGTACACAGATACGCAGTATTTT.

This clonotype appeared a few times. V is TRBV6-1 and J is TRBJ1-6, with unresolved D. Trimming stripped 5 bases from V and 10 bases from J, with 15 bases between. The CDR3 extends over 14 amino acids. From germline, CDR1 is MNHNS and CDR2 SASEGT. CDR3 residues: CASSPGGELSPLHF. For the CDR3, the DNA is TGTGCCAGCAGTCCTGGCGGGGAGTTGTCACCCCTCCACTTT.

Remarks on this clonotype: An end of the junction differs from the germline gene, which may be a read error. The V and J genes are TRBV5-1 and TRBJ2-5; the D gene is possibly TRBD1 (6 bases). CDR1 is SGHRS, CDR2 YFSETQ, per germline. The CDR3 runs 15 residues. CDR3 sequence reads: CASSLEAGAVETQYF. The CDR3 DNA reads TGTGCCAGCAGCTTGGAAGCAGGGGCGGTCGAGACCCAGTACTTC.

V is TRBV5-1 and J is TRBJ2-2; TRBD2 matches at 8 bases. Looked up from germline, CDR1 is SGHRS and CDR2 is YFSETQ. V lost 1 base to trimming and J lost 6 bases; unmatched junction nucleotides: 5. The CDR3 sequence is 15 residues long. CDR3 in amino acids: CASSLTLAGAGELFF. CDR3 nucleotide sequence: TGCGCCAGCAGCTTGACTCTAGCGGGCGCCGGGGAGCTGTTTTTT.

In this sample, this clonotype turned up many times. The V call is TRBV19, the J call TRBJ1-3, with D uncertain. The CDR3 extends over 14 amino acids. V was pared by 4 bases and J by 0 bases, with 7 bases between. Germline V CDR1 and CDR2: LNHDA, SQIVND (reference sequence). CDR3 in amino acids: CASSKLSSGNTIYF. CDR3 DNA sequence: TGTGCCAGTAGTAAGTTGAGCTCTGGAAACACCATATATTTT.

The genes are TRBV4-1 and TRBJ2-1; TRBD2 matches 12 bases. Per the germline V gene, CDR1 is MGHRA and CDR2 is YSYEKL. V dropped 0 bases and J dropped 1; count of bases not matched to a gene: 10. This CDR3 has 20 residues. CDR3 amino acids: CASSQDQMASGGGSYNEQFF. The CDR3 DNA reads TGCGCCAGCAGCCAAGATCAAATGGCTAGCGGGGGGGGGTCCTACAATGAGCAGTTCTTC.

The chain recombines TRBV16 with TRBJ1-2; possible D gene TRBD1, 5 bases. CDR3 length: 18 residues. CDR1 and CDR2 (germline): KGHSY, FQNENV. V was shortened by 4 bases and J by 0 bases, with 21 bases between the two germline ends. This CDR3 is CASSLGHARGLANYGYTF. The CDR3 DNA follows: TGTGCCAGCAGCCTCGGTCACGCTAGGGGATTAGCTAACTATGGCTACACCTTC.

In regard to this clonotype: An end of the junction differs from the germline gene, which may be a read error. The chain combines TRBV12-3 or TRBV12-4 with TRBJ2-5; D may correspond to TRBD1 or TRBD2 (7 bases each). There are 15 residues in the CDR3. CDR3 in amino acids: CAISESAGQQETQYF. The CDR3 DNA is TGTGCCATCAGTGAGTCAGCGGGACAGCAAGAGACCCAGTACTTC.

This clonotype was seen ten or more times. CDR3 sequence reads: CASSSNRVSNQPQHF. The CDR3 DNA sequence: TGTGCCAGCAGTTCTAACAGGGTTAGCAATCAGCCCCAGCATTTT. V gene TRBV6-1 combines with J gene TRBJ1-5; weak D call: TRBD1 (6 bases). With 5 bases removed from V and 0 bases from J, the gap between germline ends came to 11 bases. The CDR3 is 15 residues long. The germline V gene has CDR1 MNHNS and CDR2 SASEGT.

This clonotype was seen repeatedly, ten times or more. The chain uses TRBV6-1 and TRBJ1-2, with D unresolved. V shed 1 base and J shed 2 bases, with 11 bases lying between them. This CDR3 contains 15 residues. Germline V gene data show CDR1 as MNHNS and CDR2 as SASEGT. The CDR3 DNA reads as TGTGCCAGCAGTGAAGTCGGTCCGGTGAACTATGGCTACACCTTC. It specifies CASSEVGPVNYGYTF.

In this sample, this clonotype turned up many times. The rearrangement uses TRBV20-1 and TRBJ2-7; no definite D call. V lost 0 bases and J 3 bases, leaving 9 bases between the germline ends. The CDR3 is made up of 13 amino acids. Germline-derived CDR1 and CDR2 are DFQATT and SNEGSKA (reference sequence). The CDR3 reads CSARDWRIYEQYF. CDR3 DNA: TGCAGTGCTAGAGATTGGAGAATCTACGAGCAGTACTTC.

A remark on this clonotype: A junction boundary mismatches the germline segment, possibly from a read error. The V call is TRBV7-9, the J call TRBJ2-1; 9 bases match TRBD2. CDR1 SEHNR and CDR2 FQNEAQ come from the germline V gene (reference sequence). The CDR3 has 15 residues. The CDR3, as DNA: TGTGCCAGTAGTAGCGGGAGAGGAACCTACAATGAGCAGCTCTTC. Residues: CASSSGRGTYNEQLF.

This clonotype was recorded at least ten times. J is TRBJ2-7 and V is TRBV12-3 or TRBV12-4; D possibly uses TRBD1 or TRBD2 (5 bases each). Trimming pared 6 bases from V and 5 bases from J, leaving 17 bases between. The CDR3 has 14 residues. This chain's CDR3 is CASSPPPGLNEQYF. The CDR3 bases are TGTGCCAGCAGCCCTCCACCGGGGCTAAACGAGCAGTACTTC.

The chain links TRBV24-1 to TRBJ1-5, with D unresolved. Germline lookup yields CDR1 KGHDR and CDR2 SFDVKD. The CDR3 sequence is 12 residues long. V was cut by 10 bases and J by 0 bases, with 6 bases left in between. In DNA, the CDR3 is TGTGCCACACAAGATAGCAATCAGCCCCAGCATTTT. Its translation is CATQDSNQPQHF.

At least ten counts were recorded for this clonotype. It may be a read error: a sequence one base away is much more abundant. This sequence joins TRBV7-3 and TRBJ2-2; D remains ambiguous. Germline lookup yields CDR1 SGHTA and CDR2 FQGTGA. This CDR3 has 12 residues. CDR3 DNA: TGTGCCAGCAGCTTAAACAGCGGGGAGCTGTTTTTT. It yields the protein CASSLNSGELFF.

The chain recombines TRBV12-5 with TRBJ1-1, with 10 bases fitting TRBD1. Germline V lookup: CDR1 LGHNT, CDR2 FRNRAP. CDR3 length: 12 residues. V lost 5 bases and J lost 14; bases outside the gene matches: 8. The CDR3 is CASGPTGTGAFF. The CDR3 DNA is TGTGCTAGTGGTCCAACCGGGACAGGGGCCTTCTTT.

The chain joins TRBV5-1 to TRBJ2-7, with 7 bases that match TRBD2. The CDR3 length is 17 residues. The J segment lost 2 bases and the V segment lost 0 bases, leaving 11 bases of the junction unmatched. Per the germline V gene, CDR1 is SGHRS and CDR2 is YFSETQ. The CDR3 DNA reads TGCGCCAGCAGCTTGGTGCTCAAGCGGGGATCTCCCTACGAGCAGTACTTC. This translates into CASSLVLKRGSPYEQYF.

This clonotype has ten or more counts. The chain joins TRBV11-2 to TRBJ1-2; D gene unclear. The CDR3 spans 15 residues. The germline V gene encodes CDR1 SGHAT and CDR2 FQNNGV. Trimming stripped 4 bases from V and 2 bases from J, with 14 bases between. The CDR3 bases are TGTGCCAGCAGCTCCACGGGCGGTGGGAACTATGGCTACACCTTC. This encodes CASSSTGGGNYGYTF.

This clonotype was seen many times. V gene TRBV18 combines with J gene TRBJ2-3, with 10 bases that match TRBD2. V gave up 2 bases and J gave up 0 bases; unmatched junction bases: 8. Germline V gene lookup returns CDR1 KGHSH and CDR2 LQKENI. The CDR3 is 18 amino acids. The CDR3: CASSPNPTSGPSTDTQYF. In DNA, the CDR3 is TGTGCCAGCTCACCAAATCCGACTAGCGGGCCTAGCACAGATACGCAGTATTTT.